These 23 T cell receptor beta chains share one sample of origin, sequenced in a study of identical twins. MiXCR was run by TCRdb on the 5' RACE reads, yielding one entry per CDR3 protein. The data show some 1,600,000 distinct CDR3 sequences, with about 32% seen just once and more than 0.25% held by the top ten. Sequencing was carried out using cord blood. The receptors derive from a newborn girl in good health.

J is TRBJ1-1 and V is TRBV6-4, with D unclear. V was shortened by 3 bases and J by 4 bases, with 9 bases between the two germline ends. Germline V gives CDR1 MRHNA, CDR2 SNTAGT. This CDR3 has 13 amino acids. The DNA for the CDR3 is TGTGCCAGCAGTGAACTCCTAGGCACTGAAGCTTTCTTT. It codes for CASSELLGTEAFF.

This clonotype showed up just a few times. CDR3 nucleotides: TGTGCCAGCAGCCAAGAAGGCCTAACAGATACGCAGTATTTT. Its protein product is CASSQEGLTDTQYF. This rearrangement joins TRBV4-2 to TRBJ2-3; D call uncertain. V was cut by 0 bases and J by 3 bases, with 7 bases left in between. Germline V gene lookup returns CDR1 LGHNA and CDR2 YNFKEQ. The CDR3 is 14 amino acids.

There are a few counts of this clonotype. The chain couples TRBV29-1 to TRBJ2-5; D gene unclear. Trimming stripped 7 bases from V and 11 bases from J, with 20 bases between. The CDR3 loop spans 12 amino acids. Germline assignment: CDR1 SQVTM and CDR2 ANQGSEA. The CDR3 here is CSAVAAYNEQYF. CDR3 DNA: TGCAGCGCCGTCGCGGCCTACAATGAGCAGTACTTC.

This clonotype was found a few times. This rearrangement joins TRBV16 to TRBJ1-5; D gene ambiguous. V was trimmed by 3 bases and J by 4 bases, leaving 13 bases between them. The CDR3 has 15 amino acids. In germline, CDR1 is KGHSY, CDR2 FQNENV. The CDR3 loop reads CASSQVKGRNQPQHF. For the CDR3, the DNA is TGTGCCAGCAGCCAGGTGAAAGGAAGAAATCAGCCCCAGCATTTT.

The DNA for the CDR3 is TGTGCCAGCAGCCCAAGCGGGGGAACCTATGGCTACACCTTC. Its protein product is CASSPSGGTYGYTF. The chain links TRBV7-9 to TRBJ1-2, with TRBD1 as a possible D gene (5 bases). V lost 5 bases, J lost 4 bases, and 14 bases lay in between. CDR1 is SEHNR and CDR2 is FQNEAQ in the germline V gene (reference sequence). The CDR3 sequence is 14 residues long.

This clonotype occurred a few times. The chain uses TRBV27 and TRBJ1-6; maybe TRBD1 (5 bases). This CDR3 spans 15 amino acids. The V and J ends lost 0 bases and 9 bases respectively, with 12 bases between them. Germline lookup yields CDR1 MNHEY and CDR2 SMNVEV (reference sequence). Written as DNA, the CDR3 is TGTGCCAGCAGTTTATCTCCAGGGAGGATTTCACCCCTCCACTTT. It translates to CASSLSPGRISPLHF.

Details on this clonotype: One end of the junction does not line up with germline, which may come from a read error. This chain connects TRBV28 to TRBJ2-1; the D gene is possibly TRBD1 (5 bases). CDR1 MDHEN and CDR2 SYDVKM come from the germline V gene. This CDR3 has 15 amino acids. Written as DNA, the CDR3 is TGTGCCAGCAGTGCTGGACATTACTCCTACAATGAGCGGTTCTTC. Translating gives CASSAGHYSYNERFF.

As regards this clonotype: This sequence may be a read error, since a much larger clone differs from it by one base. This sequence joins TRBV6-2 or TRBV6-3 and TRBJ2-1; tentatively, D is TRBD1 (6 bases). CDR1 and CDR2 (germline): MNHEY, SVGEGT. The CDR3 contains 15 residues. The V and J ends lost 2 bases and 3 bases respectively, with 11 bases between them. As DNA, the CDR3 is TGTGCCAGCAGTTACCGGGACAACTTCTACAATGAGCAGTTCTTC. This codes for CASSYRDNFYNEQFF.

This clonotype was detected many times. The chain couples TRBV9 to TRBJ2-3, with D possibly TRBD2 on 5 matching bases. The CDR3 is made up of 15 amino acids. The ends were cut back, 0 bases at V and 0 bases at J, with 8 bases in the middle. Germline-derived CDR1 and CDR2 are SGDLS and YYNGEE. CDR3 sequence reads: CASSVVGRSTDTQYF. The CDR3 nucleotides are TGTGCCAGCAGCGTAGTGGGGAGAAGCACAGATACGCAGTATTTT.

The chain uses TRBV27 and TRBJ2-5, with D possibly being TRBD2 (5 bases). The CDR3 has 15 residues. V lost 1 base, J lost 2 bases, and 11 bases lay in between. Germline V lookup: CDR1 MNHEY, CDR2 SMNVEV (reference sequence). The CDR3 coding sequence is TGTGCCAGCAGTTTATTAGGGAGACCACAAGAGACCCAGTACTTC. Translated, it gives CASSLLGRPQETQYF.

This clonotype was detected ten times or more. The V call is TRBV7-2, the J call TRBJ2-5, with D unclear. The V end was cut by 2 bases, the J end by 2 bases, with 12 bases between. Looked up from germline, CDR1 is SGHTA and CDR2 is FQGNSA. The CDR3 length is 15 residues. CDR3 sequence: CASSLRVLTQETQYF. CDR3 bases: TGTGCCAGCAGCTTAAGGGTCTTAACTCAAGAGACCCAGTACTTC.

The table lists this clonotype with many counts. At one of its ends the junction is not consistent with the germline gene, which may arise from a read error. As DNA, the CDR3 is TGTGCCAGCAGCTTACAGGGGGCCTACAATGAGCAGTTCTTC. This sequence encodes CASSLQGAYNEQFF. The gene calls are TRBV5-1 and TRBJ2-1, with TRBD1 matching 8 bases. The CDR3 totals 14 residues. The germline V gene encodes CDR1 SGHRS and CDR2 YFSETQ.

CDR3 nucleotides: TGCAGTGCAGCCCCCCGCGGGGGGGAGGGGTCAAATACGCAGTATTTT. It encodes CSAAPRGGEGSNTQYF. The chain employs TRBV20-1 and TRBJ2-3; 9 positions match TRBD2. CDR3 size: 16 residues. Trimming at V came to 6 bases and at J to 7 bases, leaving 17 bases not matched to a gene. The germline V gene has CDR1 DFQATT and CDR2 SNEGSKA (reference sequence).

The table lists this clonotype with a few counts. The gene calls are TRBV7-9 and TRBJ1-6; TRBD1 aligns across 8 bases. The CDR3 totals 17 residues. CDR1 is SEHNR and CDR2 is FQNEAQ in the germline V gene (reference sequence). The trim removed 2 bases at V and 7 bases at J, leaving 10 bases unmatched. The CDR3: CASSLFPKQGDNSPLHF. In DNA form, the CDR3 reads TGTGCCAGCAGCTTATTCCCTAAACAGGGGGACAATTCACCCCTCCACTTT. Using reference TRBV7-9 and TRBJ1-6 for the parts outside the CDR3, the full variable domain is DTGVSQNPRHKITKRGQNVTFRCDPISEHNRLYWYRQTLGQGPEFLTYFQNEAQLEKSRLLSDRFSAERPKGSFSTLEIQRTEQGDSAMYLCASSLFPKQGDNSPLHFGNGTRLTVT.

The V call is TRBV12-3 or TRBV12-4, the J call TRBJ1-4, with TRBD1 identical over 10 bases. The CDR3 consists of 15 residues. After removal of 5 bases from V and 14 bases from J, the junction contained 14 bases not matched to a gene. CDR3 DNA sequence: TGTGCCAGCAGTAGCCCGGGACAGGGGTTGAGAGAGCTGTTTTTT. Residues: CASSSPGQGLRELFF.

The chain uses TRBV5-5 and TRBJ2-7; possibly TRBD1 for D (5 bases). Germline CDR1 reads SGHKS; CDR2 reads YYEKEE (reference sequence). Deletions cut 2 bases from V and 2 bases from J, with 17 bases between. The CDR3 loop spans 16 amino acids. The CDR3 loop is CASSFRAGPLTYEQYF. DNA for the CDR3: TGTGCCAGCAGCTTTAGGGCAGGGCCCCTGACCTACGAGCAGTACTTC.

This clonotype appeared a few times. The chain carries TRBV20-1 and TRBJ1-6; 7 bases agree with TRBD1. Trimming at V came to 5 bases and at J to 6 bases, leaving 10 bases not matched to a gene. The CDR3 is made up of 15 amino acids. The germline V gene encodes CDR1 DFQATT and CDR2 SNEGSKA (reference sequence). CDR3 region: CSAGSPGQFNSPLHF. The CDR3 bases are TGCAGTGCTGGTAGCCCGGGACAGTTTAATTCACCCCTCCACTTT.

Only a few counts were recorded for this clonotype. The V and J genes are TRBV5-1 and TRBJ2-4, with D unclear. The CDR3 runs 14 residues. Germline CDR1 is SGHRS and CDR2 is YFSETQ. Deletions cut 6 bases from V and 0 bases from J, with 10 bases between. CDR3 sequence reads: CASTPPLAKNIQYF. In DNA, the CDR3 is TGCGCCAGCACCCCACCCCTAGCCAAAAACATTCAGTACTTC. Full variable domain (outside the CDR3, taken from reference TRBV5-1 and TRBJ2-4): KAGVTQTPRYLIKTRGQQVTLSCSPISGHRSVSWYQQTPGQGLQFLFEYFSETQRNKGNFPGRFSGRQFSNSRSEMNVSTLELGDSALYLCASTPPLAKNIQYFGAGTRLSVL.

The chain is built from TRBV27 and TRBJ2-7; perhaps TRBD1 as D (5 bases). Germline V lookup: CDR1 MNHEY, CDR2 SMNVEV (reference sequence). Trimming pared 2 bases from V and 5 bases from J, leaving 13 bases between. The CDR3 spans 14 residues. The CDR3 nucleotides are TGTGCCAGCAGTTTACAGGGTGCTGTCCACGAGCAGTACTTC. Encoded protein: CASSLQGAVHEQYF.

The chain employs TRBV7-2 and TRBJ2-7; weak D call: TRBD1 (5 bases). Germline CDR1 SGHTA, CDR2 FQGNSA. The CDR3 has 13 residues. Between the trimmed V and J ends, which lost 5 bases and 3 bases, there was a span of 11 bases. The CDR3 spells CASSATDLYEQYF. The CDR3 DNA reads TGTGCCAGCAGCGCGACAGATCTCTACGAGCAGTACTTC.

This chain joins TRBV6-2 or TRBV6-3 and TRBJ2-7, with 13 bases identical to TRBD2. The CDR3 length is 19 residues. Germline trimming cut 2 bases from V and 3 bases from J; bases unmatched to any gene: 13. CDR1 and CDR2 (germline): MNHEY, SVGEGT. The CDR3 loop is CASSYPSTSGRSSFYEQYF. In DNA, the CDR3 is TGTGCCAGCAGTTACCCTTCGACTAGCGGGAGGAGCTCCTTCTACGAGCAGTACTTC.

The chain carries TRBV6-5 and TRBJ1-4; perhaps TRBD1 as D (5 bases). The germline gives CDR1 MNHEY, CDR2 SVGAGI. The CDR3 consists of 13 residues. The CDR3 nucleotides read TGTGCTACTTCACGCGGAAGGGGTGAAAAACTGTTTTTT. It translates to CATSRGRGEKLFF.

This clonotype was recorded once. The chain carries TRBV5-5 and TRBJ2-2, with 7 bases matching TRBD1. Germline V lookup: CDR1 SGHKS, CDR2 YYEKEE (reference sequence). V was pared by 5 bases and J by 5 bases, with 6 bases of the junction left unmatched. The CDR3 covers 14 residues. The CDR3 DNA is TGTGCCAGCAGATCTCTACAGGGGACCGGGGAGCTGTTTTTT. Protein product: CASRSLQGTGELFF.